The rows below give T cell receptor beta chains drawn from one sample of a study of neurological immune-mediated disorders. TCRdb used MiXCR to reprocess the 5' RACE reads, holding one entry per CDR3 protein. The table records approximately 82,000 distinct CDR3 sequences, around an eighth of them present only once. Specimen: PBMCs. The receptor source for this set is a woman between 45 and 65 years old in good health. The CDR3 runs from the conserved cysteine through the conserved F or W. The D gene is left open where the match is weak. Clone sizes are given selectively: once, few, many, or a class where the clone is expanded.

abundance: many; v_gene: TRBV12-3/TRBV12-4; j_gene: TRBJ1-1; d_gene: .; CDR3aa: CASSLRQGKNTEAFF; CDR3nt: TGTGCCAGCAGTTTACGGCAGGGAAAGAACACTGAAGCTTTCTTT
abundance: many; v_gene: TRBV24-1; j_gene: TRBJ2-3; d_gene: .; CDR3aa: CATSDTRSSTDTQYF; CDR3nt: TGTGCCACCAGTGATACTAGGTCTAGCACAGATACGCAGTATTTT
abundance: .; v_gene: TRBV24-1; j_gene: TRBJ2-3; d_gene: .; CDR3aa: CATSEPRGRITDTQYF; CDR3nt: TGTGCCACCAGTGAGCCCCGTGGACGAATCACAGATACGCAGTATTTT
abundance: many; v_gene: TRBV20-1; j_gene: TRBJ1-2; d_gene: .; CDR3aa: CSARVAGAGVYGYTF; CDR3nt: TGCAGTGCTAGAGTTGCGGGGGCGGGGGTCTATGGCTACACCTTC
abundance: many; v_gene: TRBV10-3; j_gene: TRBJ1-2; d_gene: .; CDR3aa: CATTDTDYGYTF; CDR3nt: TGTGCCACCACGGACACAGACTATGGCTACACCTTC
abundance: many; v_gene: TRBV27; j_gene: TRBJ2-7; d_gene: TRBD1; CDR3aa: CASSFWDRSYEQYF; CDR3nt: TGTGCCAGCAGTTTTTGGGACAGGAGCTACGAGCAGTACTTC
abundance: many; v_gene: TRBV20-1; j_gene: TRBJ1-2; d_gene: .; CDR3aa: CSARPGAAIYGYTF; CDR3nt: TGCAGTGCTAGACCAGGGGCTGCGATCTATGGCTACACCTTC
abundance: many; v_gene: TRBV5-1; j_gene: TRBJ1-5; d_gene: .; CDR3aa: CASSLGGAYSNQPQHF; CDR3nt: TGCGCCAGCAGCTTGGGGGGGGCCTATAGCAATCAGCCCCAGCATTTT
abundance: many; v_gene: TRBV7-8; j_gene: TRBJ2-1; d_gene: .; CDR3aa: CASSVRIGGDNEQFF; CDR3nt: TGTGCCAGCAGCGTGCGTATCGGGGGCGACAATGAGCAGTTCTTC
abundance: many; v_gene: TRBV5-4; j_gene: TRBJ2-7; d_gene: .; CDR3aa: CASSLDGYEQYF; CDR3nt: TGTGCCAGCAGCTTGGACGGATACGAGCAGTACTTC
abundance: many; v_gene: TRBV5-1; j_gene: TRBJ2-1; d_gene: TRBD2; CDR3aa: CASSLVTSGRAEQFF; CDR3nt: TGCGCCAGCAGCTTGGTGACTAGCGGGAGGGCTGAGCAGTTCTTC
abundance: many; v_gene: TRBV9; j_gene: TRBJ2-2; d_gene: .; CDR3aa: CASRIGDPNTGELFF; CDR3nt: TGTGCCAGCAGGATCGGGGATCCGAACACCGGGGAGCTGTTTTTT
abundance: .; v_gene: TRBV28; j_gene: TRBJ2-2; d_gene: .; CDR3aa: CASTPWPRANTGELFF; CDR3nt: TGTGCCAGCACCCCTTGGCCACGGGCGAACACCGGGGAGCTGTTTTTT
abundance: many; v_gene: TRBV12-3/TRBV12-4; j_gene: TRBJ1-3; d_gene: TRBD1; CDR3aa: CASSSGQGRGNTIYF; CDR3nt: TGTGCCAGCAGTTCGGGACAGGGTCGTGGGAACACCATATATTTT
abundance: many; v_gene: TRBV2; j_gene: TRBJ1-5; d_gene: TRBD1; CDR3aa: CASRRVGGGQPQHF; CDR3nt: TGTGCCAGCAGGAGGGTAGGGGGCGGACAGCCCCAGCATTTT
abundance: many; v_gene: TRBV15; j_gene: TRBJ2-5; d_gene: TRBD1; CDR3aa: CATSREGTGWETQYF; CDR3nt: TGTGCCACCAGCAGAGAGGGGACAGGCTGGGAGACCCAGTACTTC
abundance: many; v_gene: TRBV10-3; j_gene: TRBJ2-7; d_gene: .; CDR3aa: CAISESSGTAPYEQYF; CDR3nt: TGTGCCATCAGTGAGTCATCCGGGACGGCTCCCTACGAGCAGTACTTC
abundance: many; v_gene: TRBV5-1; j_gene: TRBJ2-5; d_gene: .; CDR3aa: CASSLTGPDQETQYF; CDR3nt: TGCGCCAGCAGCTTGACAGGGCCGGACCAAGAGACCCAGTACTTC
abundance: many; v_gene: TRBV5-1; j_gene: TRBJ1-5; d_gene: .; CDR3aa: CASSLDPLEGTNQPQHF; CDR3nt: TGCGCCAGCAGCTTGGACCCTCTCGAGGGCACCAATCAGCCCCAGCATTTT
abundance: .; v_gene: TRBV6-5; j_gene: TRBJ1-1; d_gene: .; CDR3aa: CATIKGGGRTEAFF; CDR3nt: TGTGCCACCATCAAAGGCGGGGGGCGCACTGAAGCTTTCTTT
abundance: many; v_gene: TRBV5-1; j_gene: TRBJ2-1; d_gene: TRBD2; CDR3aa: CASSTGTSGPEQFF; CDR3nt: TGCGCCAGCAGCACGGGGACTAGCGGTCCTGAGCAGTTCTTC
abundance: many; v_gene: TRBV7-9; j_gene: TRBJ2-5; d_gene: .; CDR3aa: CASSWNSETQYF; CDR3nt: TGTGCCAGCAGCTGGAACAGTGAGACCCAGTACTTC
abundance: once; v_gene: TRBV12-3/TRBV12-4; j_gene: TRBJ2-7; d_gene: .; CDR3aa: CARREGTSSYYEQYF; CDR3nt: TGTGCCAGGAGAGAAGGGACATCGAGCTACTACGAGCAGTACTTC
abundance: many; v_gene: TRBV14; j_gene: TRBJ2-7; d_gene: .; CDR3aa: CASSQGGPVQYF; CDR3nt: TGTGCCAGCAGCCAAGGCGGGCCTGTGCAGTACTTC
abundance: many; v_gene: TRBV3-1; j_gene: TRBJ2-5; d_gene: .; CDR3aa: CASSQVRGETQYF; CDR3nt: TGTGCCAGCAGCCAAGTCAGAGGAGAGACCCAGTACTTC
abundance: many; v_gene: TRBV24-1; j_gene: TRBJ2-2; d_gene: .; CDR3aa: CATSDSTGELFF; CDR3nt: TGTGCCACCAGTGATTCCACCGGGGAGCTGTTTTTT
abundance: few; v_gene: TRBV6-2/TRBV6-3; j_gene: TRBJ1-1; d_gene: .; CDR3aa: CASGSGSKNTEAFF; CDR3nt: TGTGCCAGCGGGTCAGGGTCGAAGAACACTGAAGCTTTCTTT